This TCR beta chain derives from a study of beta chain features in type 1 diabetes. The CDR3 consists of 16 residues. The germline CDR1 and CDR2 sequences are SEHNR and FQNEAQ (reference sequence). V dropped 3 bases and J dropped 1; count of bases not matched to a gene: 6. The whole isolated RNA underwent reverse transcription, so sequencing captured expressed TCRB transcripts. Sequencing was performed with immunoSEQ multiplex PCR; in TCRdb, only in-frame clones are kept and a portion is missing. The sample yields some 500,000 clones, approximately 10% seen once. The V call is TRBV7-9, the J call TRBJ2-1, with TRBD1 matching 7 bases. The TCR sequence derives from a woman aged 18 to 35 in good health. What was sequenced was naive CD4+ T cells from blood. CDR3 sequence reads: CASSFRDSASYNEQFF. In DNA, the CDR3 is TGTGCCAGCAGCTTCAGGGACAGCGCGTCCTACAATGAGCAGTTCTTC.